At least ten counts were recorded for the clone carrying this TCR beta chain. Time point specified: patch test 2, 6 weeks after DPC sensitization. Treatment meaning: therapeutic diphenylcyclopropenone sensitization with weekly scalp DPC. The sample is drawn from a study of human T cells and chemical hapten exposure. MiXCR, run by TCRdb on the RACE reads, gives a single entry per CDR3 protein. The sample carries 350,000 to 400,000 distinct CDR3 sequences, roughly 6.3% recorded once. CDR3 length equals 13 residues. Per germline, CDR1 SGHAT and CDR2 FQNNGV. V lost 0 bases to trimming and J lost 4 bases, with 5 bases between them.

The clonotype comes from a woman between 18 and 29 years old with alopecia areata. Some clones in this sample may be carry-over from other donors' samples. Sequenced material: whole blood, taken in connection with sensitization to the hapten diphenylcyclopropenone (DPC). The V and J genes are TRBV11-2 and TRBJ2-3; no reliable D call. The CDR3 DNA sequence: TGTGCCAGCAGCTTAGATAGGGCAGATACGCAGTATTTT. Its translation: CASSLDRADTQYF. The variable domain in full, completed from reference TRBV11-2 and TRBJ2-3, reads EAGVAQSPRYKIIEKRQSVAFWCNPISGHATLYWYQQILGQGPKLLIQFQNNGVVDDSQLPKDRFSAERLKGVDSTLKIQPAKLEDSAVYLCASSLDRADTQYFGPGTRLTVL.